What follows are 27 T cell receptor beta chains derived from one specimen sequenced in a study of cytomegalovirus exposure and HLA in healthy donors. The PCR contained 60 Vbeta and 13 Jbeta primers. Profiling relied on immunoSEQ multiplex PCR, and the TCRdb table lists in-frame clones only, not all of them. The data contain about 100,000 clones, 81% of them singletons. Input material: PBMCs. The receptors derive from a man aged 25 to 40 in good health and CMV-seronegative.

The CDR3 protein is CASSSTVNTEAFF. CDR3 DNA sequence: TGTGCCAGCAGTTCGACAGTGAACACTGAAGCTTTCTTT. The chain joins TRBV9 to TRBJ1-1; TRBD1 is a possible D gene (5 bases). The V end lost 5 bases, the J end lost 0 bases, and 8 bases lay between the germline ends. Per germline, CDR1 SGDLS and CDR2 YYNGEE. This CDR3 has 13 residues.

This rearrangement joins TRBV30 to TRBJ1-1; TRBD1 is a possible D gene (6 bases). Germline V lookup: CDR1 GTSNPN, CDR2 SVGIG (reference sequence). The CDR3 length is 12 residues. Trimming removed 5 bases at V and 1 base at J, with 8 bases between. CDR3 amino acids: CAWGTTNTEAFF. CDR3 coding DNA: TGTGCCTGGGGGACAACGAACACTGAAGCTTTCTTT.

This chain uses TRBV7-2 with TRBJ2-5; 8 bases fit TRBD1. This CDR3 spans 17 amino acids. Trimming removed 5 bases from V and 2 bases from J; junction bases left unmatched: 13. Germline-derived CDR1 and CDR2 are SGHTA and FQGNSA. The CDR3 DNA is TGTGCCAGCAGCCCCCGCACATTCGACAGGGGACAAGAGACCCAGTACTTC. It codes for CASSPRTFDRGQETQYF.

This chain connects TRBV7-2 to TRBJ2-5, with 8 bases fitting TRBD2. V trimming: 3 bases; J trimming: 4 bases; junction bases outside the gene matches: 4. The germline CDR1 and CDR2 sequences are SGHTA and FQGNSA. The CDR3 has 14 amino acids. The CDR3 DNA is TGTGCCAGCAGCTTCGGGGCGGGAGGAGAGACCCAGTACTTC. This codes for CASSFGAGGETQYF.

The chain uses TRBV28 and TRBJ2-1, with TRBD2 as a possible D gene (5 bases). The CDR3 runs 14 residues. Trimming removed 5 bases at V and 8 bases at J, with 16 bases between. The germline gives CDR1 MDHEN, CDR2 SYDVKM. In DNA, the CDR3 is TGTGCCAGCAGTCCCACGGGGAGTATCCATGAGCAGTTCTTC. It is translated as CASSPTGSIHEQFF.

The V and J genes are TRBV2 and TRBJ1-5; possible D gene TRBD1, 6 bases. V lost 5 bases and J 5 bases, leaving 13 bases between the germline ends. Germline V CDR1 and CDR2: SNHLY, FYNNEI. The CDR3 totals 14 residues. The CDR3 DNA follows: TGTGCCAGCAGTTCCGGGACACGATATCAGCCCCAGCATTTT. It specifies CASSSGTRYQPQHF.

The chain carries TRBV11-3 and TRBJ2-1; TRBD2 matches at 7 bases. Germline CDR1 is SGHNT and CDR2 is YENEEA. The CDR3 consists of 15 residues. V lost 1 base and J lost 8; bases outside the gene matches: 8. This CDR3 is CASSLAGGPGDEQFF. The DNA for the CDR3 is TGTGCCAGCAGCTTAGCGGGAGGACCGGGGGATGAGCAGTTCTTC.

The rearrangement joins TRBV7-9 to TRBJ2-2; 7 nucleotides align to TRBD2. With V trimmed by 2 bases and J by 1 base, 4 bases remained unmatched. The CDR3 is 16 residues long. The V gene's germline CDR1 is SEHNR and CDR2 FQNEAQ (reference sequence). CDR3 protein: CASSLLSGENTGELFF. CDR3 nucleotide sequence: TGTGCCAGCAGCTTACTCAGCGGGGAGAACACCGGGGAGCTGTTTTTT.

The gene calls are TRBV7-9 and TRBJ2-3, with 7 bases identical to TRBD2. J gave up 2 bases and V 5 bases, and 4 bases lay outside the gene matches. Germline CDR1 reads SEHNR; CDR2 reads FQNEAQ (reference sequence). This CDR3 contains 14 residues. CDR3 nucleotide sequence: TGTGCCAGCAGCCCGACTAGCTCCACAGATACGCAGTATTTT. Protein: CASSPTSSTDTQYF.

The gene calls are TRBV28 and TRBJ2-7, with TRBD1 matching over 8 bases. CDR1 is MDHEN, CDR2 SYDVKM, per germline. V lost 6 bases, J lost 7 bases, and 11 bases stayed unmatched. CDR3 length: 14 amino acids. DNA for the CDR3: TGTGCCAGCAGCCCCCCGTCCAGGGGGCGGGAGCAGTACTTC. Encoded protein: CASSPPSRGREQYF.

The chain carries TRBV13 and TRBJ1-2; D possibly corresponds to TRBD1 (6 bases). Germline V gene lookup returns CDR1 PRHDT and CDR2 FYEKMQ (reference sequence). The CDR3 covers 15 residues. V was clipped by 1 base and J by 3 bases, with 12 bases between them. DNA for the CDR3: TGTGCCAGCAGCTTAGACAGGACAGCCCACTATGGCTACACCTTC. Its translation is CASSLDRTAHYGYTF. The full variable domain, with the rest looked up from reference TRBV13 and TRBJ1-2, is AAGVIQSPRHLIKEKRETATLKCYPIPRHDTVYWYQQGPGQDPQFLISFYEKMQSDKGSIPDRFSAQQFSDYHSELNMSSLELGDSALYFCASSLDRTAHYGYTFGSGTRLTVV.

This chain connects TRBV10-3 to TRBJ1-3; the D is unclear. The CDR3 loop spans 15 amino acids. The V and J ends lost 3 bases and 0 bases respectively, with 9 bases between them. Germline V lookup: CDR1 ENHRY, CDR2 SYGVKD. The CDR3 DNA reads TGTGCCATCAGTGAAATGGGCATCTCTGGAAACACCATATATTTT. It encodes CAISEMGISGNTIYF.

This sequence joins TRBV14 and TRBJ1-4; the D gene is possibly TRBD1 (5 bases). The V gene's germline CDR1 is SGHDN and CDR2 FVKESK. Trimming took off 0 bases at V and 2 bases at J, with 10 bases between the two ends. The CDR3 spans 16 residues. The CDR3 nucleotides are TGTGCCAGCAGCCAAGACAGGGTCAACACTAATGAAAAACTGTTTTTT. This encodes CASSQDRVNTNEKLFF. Combining the CDR3 with reference TRBV14 and TRBJ1-4 gives the whole variable domain EAGVTQFPSHSVIEKGQTVTLRCDPISGHDNLYWYRRVMGKEIKFLLHFVKESKQDESGMPNNRFLAERTGGTYSTLKVQPAELEDSGVYFCASSQDRVNTNEKLFFGSGTQLSVL.

The chain employs TRBV15 and TRBJ2-7; D is perhaps TRBD1 (6 bases). Trimming removed 2 bases from V and 1 base from J, with 12 bases in between. This CDR3 has 15 amino acids. Germline V gene lookup returns CDR1 LNHNV and CDR2 YYDKDF (reference sequence). The CDR3 protein is CATSRRQAVSYEQYF. CDR3 in DNA: TGTGCCACCAGCAGACGACAGGCCGTTTCCTACGAGCAGTACTTC.

This chain connects TRBV11-2 to TRBJ1-1; D unresolved. The V gene lost 0 bases and the J gene lost 6 bases, with 8 bases spanning the gap. Germline CDR1 is SGHAT and CDR2 is FQNNGV. This CDR3 comprises 13 residues. CDR3 DNA: TGTGCCAGCAGCTTAGATGTGAGCGCTGAAGCTTTCTTT. Its protein is CASSLDVSAEAFF.

The chain is built from TRBV9 and TRBJ2-3; D gene unclear. The CDR3 covers 12 residues. V dropped 2 bases and J dropped 5 bases, with 6 bases sitting between them. Germline-derived CDR1 and CDR2 are SGDLS and YYNGEE. The CDR3 here is CASSVFGDTQYF. CDR3 nucleotides: TGTGCCAGCAGCGTCTTCGGAGATACGCAGTATTTT.

This chain links TRBV7-3 with TRBJ2-7; 8 nucleotides line up with TRBD2. CDR1 SGHTA and CDR2 FQGTGA come from the germline V gene. J was trimmed by 4 bases and V by 4 bases; bases with no gene match: 12. This CDR3 comprises 16 residues. The CDR3 bases are TGTGCCAGCAGCTGTAACTCAGAGACTAGCGTTTACGAGCAGTACTTC. As protein: CASSCNSETSVYEQYF.

The chain links TRBV11-2 to TRBJ2-5; 10 nucleotides line up with TRBD2. The CDR3 has 14 amino acids. Looked up from germline, CDR1 is SGHAT and CDR2 is FQNNGV. V gave up 5 bases and J gave up 4 bases; unmatched junction bases: 4. CDR3: CASSELAGVETQYF. In DNA, the CDR3 is TGTGCCAGCAGCGAGCTAGCGGGGGTAGAGACCCAGTACTTC.

V and J are TRBV28 and TRBJ2-1; 9 nucleotides line up with TRBD1. Germline V gene data show CDR1 as MDHEN and CDR2 as SYDVKM. After removal of 7 bases from V and 7 bases from J, the junction contained 11 bases not matched to a gene. The CDR3 is 15 residues long. The CDR3: CASTVSGQGMNEQFF. In DNA form, the CDR3 reads TGTGCCAGCACCGTCTCGGGACAGGGTATGAATGAGCAGTTCTTC. The variable domain in full, with the rest retrieved from reference TRBV28 and TRBJ2-1, is DVKVTQSSRYLVKRTGEKVFLECVQDMDHENMFWYRQDPGLGLRLIYFSYDVKMKEKGDIPEGYSVSREKKERFSLILESASTNQTSMYLCASTVSGQGMNEQFFGPGTRLTVL.

A single count supports this clone. This sequence joins TRBV6-5 and TRBJ2-5, with TRBD2 identical over 10 bases. Losses at the gene ends were 2 bases for V and 4 bases for J; bases not matched to a gene: 4. CDR1 and CDR2 from the germline V gene are MNHEY and SVGAGI. This CDR3 comprises 15 residues. For the CDR3, the DNA is TGTGCCAGCAGTTACCTAGCGGGAGAGGGAGAGACCCAGTACTTC. Translated, it gives CASSYLAGEGETQYF.

This clone was observed once. The V and J genes are TRBV7-9 and TRBJ2-1, with 9 nucleotides matching TRBD1. V lost 7 bases to trimming and J lost 7 bases; unmatched junction nucleotides: 8. The CDR3 has 14 residues. Germline CDR1 reads SEHNR; CDR2 reads FQNEAQ (reference sequence). The DNA of the CDR3 is TGTGCCAGCATCCCAACAGGGGGCTTTAATGAGCAGTTCTTC. Translated: CASIPTGGFNEQFF.

The chain has TRBV7-2 and TRBJ2-7; 8 bases are a match to TRBD2. J was trimmed by 3 bases and V by 5 bases; bases with no gene match: 6. The CDR3 runs 14 residues. Germline CDR1 is SGHTA and CDR2 is FQGNSA. CDR3 sequence: CASSPRLASYEQYF. CDR3 DNA sequence: TGTGCCAGCAGCCCGAGACTAGCGAGCTACGAGCAGTACTTC.

This clone has just one count. The chain has TRBV5-1 and TRBJ1-2, with D tentatively TRBD1 (5 bases). The CDR3 has 14 amino acids. The V end was cut by 4 bases, the J end by 0 bases, with 10 bases between. Germline V lookup: CDR1 SGHRS, CDR2 YFSETQ. The CDR3, as DNA: TGCGCCAGCAGCCCGGACACCTCTAACTATGGCTACACCTTC. Residues: CASSPDTSNYGYTF.

This rearrangement joins TRBV13 to TRBJ2-1, with 8 bases fitting TRBD1. The germline V gene encodes CDR1 PRHDT and CDR2 FYEKMQ (reference sequence). Unmatched junction bases numbered 10, after V lost 7 bases and J lost 2 bases. The CDR3 consists of 16 residues. CDR3 nucleotide sequence: TGTGCCAGCACTAGAGACCAGGGGGCAACCTACAATGAGCAGTTCTTC. It translates to CASTRDQGATYNEQFF.

The J gene is TRBJ2-7, the V gene TRBV28; 12 bases agree with TRBD2. CDR1 is MDHEN, CDR2 SYDVKM, per germline. The CDR3 is 15 amino acids. With V trimmed by 4 bases and J by 2 bases, 3 bases remained unmatched. The CDR3 nucleotides are TGTGCCAGCAGTTCGGCTAGCGGGAGGGCCTACGAGCAGTACTTC. This gives the protein CASSSASGRAYEQYF.

The chain has TRBV4-2 and TRBJ2-2; possible D gene TRBD2, 6 bases. V lost 0 bases and J lost 4, with 12 bases in between. The germline CDR1 and CDR2 sequences are LGHNA and YNFKEQ. This CDR3 comprises 16 residues. CDR3 DNA: TGTGCCAGCAGCCAAGATGCGGGGCGAGGCACCGGGGAGCTGTTTTTT. Its protein is CASSQDAGRGTGELFF.

This chain uses TRBV5-4 with TRBJ2-5, with 8 bases lining up with TRBD2. V shed 4 bases, J shed 5 bases, and the junction held 7 bases outside the gene matches. CDR1 and CDR2 (germline): SGHNT, YYREEE (reference sequence). The CDR3 totals 14 residues. CDR3 in DNA: TGTGCCAGCAGCCCCGGACTAGCTCAGGAGACCCAGTACTTC. Translation gives CASSPGLAQETQYF.